The entry that follows covers one T cell receptor (beta chain) sequence. The data were taken from a study of T cell changes during pregnancy in multiple sclerosis. TCRdb's copy holds only in-frame clones and misses some; the assay was immunoSEQ multiplex PCR. The sample gives 38,000 or so clones, approximately 93% of which show up once; approximately 0.44% is in the top ten. This clonotype was sampled from a female donor with multiple sclerosis, enrolled in a pregnancy study. The source material was CD4+ T cells from peripheral blood mononuclear cells, sampled in the first trimester of pregnancy.

The CDR3 coding sequence is TGTGCCAGCAGCGTGACTAGCGGAACCTACGAGCAGTACTTC. It yields the protein CASSVTSGTYEQYF. The chain links TRBV9 to TRBJ2-7, with TRBD2 identical over 9 bases. The CDR3 covers 14 residues. Unmatched junction bases numbered 2, after V lost 2 bases and J lost 2 bases. Germline V gene data show CDR1 as SGDLS and CDR2 as YYNGEE.